One sample yielded the 18 T cell receptor beta chains listed below, sequenced in a study of control samples from healthy donors and cancer patients. Here immunoSEQ multiplex PCR was the method, and the copy in TCRdb shows in-frame clones only, minus some. The sample includes almost 90,000 clones, around nine tenths seen only once; the top ten take roughly 20%. What was sequenced was blood. The receptors were sampled from a man aged 30 to 39 in good health.

The sample holds a few counts of this clone. The gene calls are TRBV5-4 and TRBJ1-1; TRBD1 aligns across 7 bases. Germline CDR1 SGHNT, CDR2 YYREEE (reference sequence). The CDR3 runs to 14 residues. The junction had 6 bases not matched to a gene; V was cut back by 4 bases and J by 3 bases. CDR3 residues: CASSRDSGDTEAFF. CDR3 DNA sequence: TGTGCCAGCAGCAGGGACAGTGGGGACACTGAAGCTTTCTTT.

The table lists this clone with a few counts. Other DNA sequences of this sample code for an identical CDR3. The chain has TRBV5-6 and TRBJ1-5, with TRBD1 as a possible D gene (5 bases). Trimming shortened V by 4 bases and J by 7 bases, and 9 bases separated the two germline ends. There are 12 residues in the CDR3. Germline assignment: CDR1 SGHDT and CDR2 YYEEEE. CDR3 in DNA: TGTGCCAGCAGCCTGGGGGACCAGCCCCAGCATTTT. Its protein product is CASSLGDQPQHF. Looking up the rest from reference TRBV5-6 and TRBJ1-5 gives the full variable domain: DAGVTQSPTHLIKTRGQQVTLRCSPKSGHDTVSWYQQALGQGPQFIFQYYEEEERQRGNFPDRFSGHQFPNYSSELNVNALLLGDSALYLCASSLGDQPQHFGDGTRLSIL.

The rearrangement links TRBV5-6 to TRBJ1-2; 9 bases line up with TRBD1. The J segment lost 3 bases and the V segment lost 4 bases, leaving 10 bases of the junction unmatched. The CDR3 extends over 16 amino acids. Germline-derived CDR1 and CDR2 are SGHDT and YYEEEE. The CDR3 DNA is TGTGCCAGCAGCACGGGACAGGGACATCACTACTATGGCTACACCTTC. This translates into CASSTGQGHHYYGYTF.

The rearrangement links TRBV11-2 to TRBJ1-2; 7 nucleotides line up with TRBD1. The trim removed 4 bases at V and 0 bases at J, leaving 8 bases unmatched. This CDR3 comprises 16 residues. CDR1 SGHAT and CDR2 FQNNGV come from the germline V gene. CDR3 DNA: TGTGCCAGCAGCTCACAGACAGGGATAGCTAACTATGGCTACACCTTC. It translates to CASSSQTGIANYGYTF. The whole variable domain, filled in from reference TRBV11-2 and TRBJ1-2, reads EAGVAQSPRYKIIEKRQSVAFWCNPISGHATLYWYQQILGQGPKLLIQFQNNGVVDDSQLPKDRFSAERLKGVDSTLKIQPAKLEDSAVYLCASSSQTGIANYGYTFGSGTRLTVV.

The chain uses TRBV6-6 and TRBJ2-1, with D tentatively TRBD2 (6 bases). This CDR3 contains 13 residues. Trimming removed 8 bases from V and 9 bases from J, with 17 bases in between. Per the germline V gene, CDR1 is MNHNY and CDR2 is SVGAGI (reference sequence). CDR3 coding DNA: TGTGCCAGCTCCTACCGGGGGAACGGTGAGCAGTTCTTC. It specifies CASSYRGNGEQFF.

This clone is a singleton in its sample. The rearrangement links TRBV6-9 to TRBJ2-5; 8 nucleotides match TRBD2. The germline V gene has CDR1 MNHGY and CDR2 SVAAGI. This CDR3 has 16 amino acids. Trimming removed 0 bases from V and 5 bases from J; junction bases left unmatched: 8. This chain's CDR3 is CASSYSGVGGEETQYF. CDR3 nucleotide sequence: TGTGCCAGCAGTTATTCGGGGGTCGGGGGGGAGGAGACCCAGTACTTC.

V is TRBV30 and J is TRBJ1-6; TRBD1 matches 9 bases. This CDR3 has 13 amino acids. V trimming: 7 bases; J trimming: 6 bases; junction bases outside the gene matches: 4. Germline-derived CDR1 and CDR2 are GTSNPN and SVGIG (reference sequence). The CDR3 nucleotides are TGTGCCTACGGGACAGGGCTTAATTCACCCCTCCACTTT. It codes for CAYGTGLNSPLHF.

The chain joins TRBV23-1 to TRBJ2-7, with D tentatively TRBD1 (5 bases). TRBV23-1 is flagged as an ORF with uncertain function. The CDR3 contains 14 residues. The V end was cut by 4 bases, the J end by 5 bases, with 15 bases between. CDR3 loop: CASSPSPGIDEQYV. CDR3 bases: TGCGCCAGCAGTCCCTCCCCAGGGATCGACGAGCAGTACGTC.

The chain joins TRBV30 to TRBJ2-2; TRBD1 might be the D (5 bases). The germline gives CDR1 GTSNPN, CDR2 SVGIG (reference sequence). The CDR3 length is 14 residues. Trimming left V 1 base short and J 6 bases short, with 12 bases between. CDR3 region: CAWSDQGDPGELFF. The CDR3 DNA reads TGTGCCTGGAGTGACCAGGGTGACCCCGGGGAGCTGTTTTTT.

The rearrangement uses TRBV7-3 and TRBJ2-2; D may be TRBD1 (5 bases). The V end was cut by 1 base, the J end by 0 bases, with 9 bases between. Germline V gene lookup returns CDR1 SGHTA and CDR2 FQGTGA. The CDR3 totals 16 residues. Here the CDR3 DNA reads TGTGCCAGCAGCTTAAGGGGCCAGACGAACACCGGGGAGCTGTTTTTT. Its translation: CASSLRGQTNTGELFF.

V usage is TRBV19 and J usage is TRBJ1-1, with D tentatively TRBD1 (6 bases). Germline loops: CDR1 LNHDA, CDR2 SQIVND (reference sequence). The CDR3 consists of 16 residues. Trimming left V 3 bases short and J 0 bases short, with 14 bases between. The CDR3 region is CASSIDPDRLNTEAFF. CDR3 nucleotide sequence: TGTGCCAGTAGTATCGATCCCGACAGGCTGAACACTGAAGCTTTCTTT.

The chain joins TRBV3-1 (or the pseudogene TRBV3-2) to TRBJ2-2; 8 bases fit TRBD1. The V segment lost 2 bases and the J segment 4 bases; nucleotides outside the gene matches: 9. The CDR3 length is 17 residues. Germline V CDR1 and CDR2: LGHDT, YNNKEL (reference sequence). For the CDR3, the DNA is TGTGCCAGCAGCCAAAGGCCAGGGGGCGTTATCACCGGGGAGCTGTTTTTT. It encodes CASSQRPGGVITGELFF.

The rearrangement joins TRBV30 to TRBJ2-7; D unresolved. The germline gives CDR1 GTSNPN, CDR2 SVGIG (reference sequence). The CDR3 is 13 residues long. Trimming cost V 3 bases and J 3 bases, with 12 bases left between them. CDR3 in DNA: TGTGCCTGGAGGTCCAGGCATCTCTACGAGCAGTACTTC. It specifies CAWRSRHLYEQYF.

The chain joins TRBV27 to TRBJ2-2; 9 bases fit TRBD1. The germline V gene encodes CDR1 MNHEY and CDR2 SMNVEV (reference sequence). V was clipped by 5 bases and J by 3 bases; unmatched bases: 4. The CDR3 has 15 residues. CDR3: CASSLGTGYTGELFF. The CDR3 nucleotides are TGTGCCAGCAGTCTCGGGACAGGGTACACCGGGGAGCTGTTTTTT.

The CDR3 region is CASSPQGLYGDTQYF. The CDR3 bases are TGTGCCAGCAGTCCACAGGGGCTGTACGGGGATACGCAGTATTTT. This chain joins TRBV28 and TRBJ2-3; 7 positions agree with TRBD1. The germline V gene encodes CDR1 MDHEN and CDR2 SYDVKM. V was pared by 5 bases and J by 6 bases, with 11 bases of the junction left unmatched. This CDR3 has 15 amino acids. The full variable domain, completed using reference TRBV28 and TRBJ2-3, is DVKVTQSSRYLVKRTGEKVFLECVQDMDHENMFWYRQDPGLGLRLIYFSYDVKMKEKGDIPEGYSVSREKKERFSLILESASTNQTSMYLCASSPQGLYGDTQYFGPGTRLTVL.

The V call is TRBV19, the J call TRBJ2-7; no reliable D call. Germline lookup yields CDR1 LNHDA and CDR2 SQIVND (reference sequence). The CDR3 loop spans 15 amino acids. V lost 8 bases and J lost 6, with 23 bases in between. The CDR3 sequence is CASPETYGFRGEQYV. In DNA, the CDR3 is TGTGCCAGTCCCGAAACCTACGGATTTCGTGGCGAGCAGTACGTC.

The chain employs TRBV7-3 and TRBJ1-1; no definite D call. V dropped 2 bases and J dropped 5 bases, with 9 bases sitting between them. Per germline, CDR1 SGHTA and CDR2 FQGTGA. This CDR3 is built from 13 residues. The CDR3 sequence: CASSLWGSTEAFF. CDR3 coding DNA: TGTGCCAGCAGCTTATGGGGATCGACTGAAGCTTTCTTT.

J is TRBJ2-1 and V is TRBV11-1; D might be TRBD1 or TRBD2, each matching 7 bases. Germline CDR1 SGHAT, CDR2 FQDESV (reference sequence). This CDR3 spans 15 amino acids. Trimming cost V 3 bases and J 9 bases, with 18 bases left between them. The CDR3 nucleotides are TGTGCCAGCAGCTTGTCGCGGGGGCAGGGGGGTGAGCAGTTCTTC. Protein: CASSLSRGQGGEQFF. Supplemented by reference TRBV11-1 and TRBJ2-1, the full variable domain reads EAEVAQSPRYKITEKSQAVAFWCDPISGHATLYWYRQILGQGPELLVQFQDESVVDDSQLPKDRFSAERLKGVDSTLKIQPAELGDSAMYLCASSLSRGQGGEQFFGPGTRLTVL.